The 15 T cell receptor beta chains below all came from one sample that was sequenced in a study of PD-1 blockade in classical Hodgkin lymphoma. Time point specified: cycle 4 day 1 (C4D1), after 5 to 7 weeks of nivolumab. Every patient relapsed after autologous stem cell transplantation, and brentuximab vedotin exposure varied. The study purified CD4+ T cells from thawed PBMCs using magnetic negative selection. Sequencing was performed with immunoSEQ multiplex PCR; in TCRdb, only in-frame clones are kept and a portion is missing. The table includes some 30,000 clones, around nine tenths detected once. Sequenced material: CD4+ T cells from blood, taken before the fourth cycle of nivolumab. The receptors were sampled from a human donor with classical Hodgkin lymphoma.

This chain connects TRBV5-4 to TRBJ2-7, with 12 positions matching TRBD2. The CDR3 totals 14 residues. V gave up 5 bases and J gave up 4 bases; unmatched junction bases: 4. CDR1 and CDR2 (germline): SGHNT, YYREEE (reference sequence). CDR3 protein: CASSKTSGSYEQYF. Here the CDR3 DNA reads TGTGCCAGCAGTAAGACTAGCGGGAGTTACGAGCAGTACTTC.

The CDR3 DNA sequence: TGTGCCAGCGGCAAATGGTCCGAAGCTTTCTTT. Translation gives CASGKWSEAFF. The V call is TRBV28, the J call TRBJ1-1; D not resolved. The germline V gene has CDR1 MDHEN and CDR2 SYDVKM. CDR3 length: 11 residues. Trimming stripped 8 bases from V and 8 bases from J, with 12 bases between.

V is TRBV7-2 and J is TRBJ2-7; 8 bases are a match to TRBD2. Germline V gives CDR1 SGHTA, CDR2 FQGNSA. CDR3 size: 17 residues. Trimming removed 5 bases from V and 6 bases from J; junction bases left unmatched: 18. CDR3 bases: TGTGCCAGCAGCCACTTCACCCTCGGGACTAGAATAGCCGAGCAGTACTTC. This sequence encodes CASSHFTLGTRIAEQYF.

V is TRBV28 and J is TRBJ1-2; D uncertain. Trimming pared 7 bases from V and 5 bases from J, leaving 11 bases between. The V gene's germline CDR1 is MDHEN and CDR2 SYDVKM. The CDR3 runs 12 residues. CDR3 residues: CASKDGAYGYTF. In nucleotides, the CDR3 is TGTGCCAGCAAGGACGGTGCGTATGGCTACACCTTC.

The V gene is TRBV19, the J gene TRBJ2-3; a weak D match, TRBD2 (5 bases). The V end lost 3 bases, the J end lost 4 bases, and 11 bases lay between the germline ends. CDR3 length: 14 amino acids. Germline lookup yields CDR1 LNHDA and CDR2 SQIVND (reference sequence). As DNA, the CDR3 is TGTGCCAGTAGTATGTGGGGAGATGCAGATACGCAGTATTTT. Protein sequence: CASSMWGDADTQYF.

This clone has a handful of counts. The DNA of the CDR3 is TGTGCCAGCAGCTTATCGGCCGATAATGGCTACACCTTC. Translating it yields CASSLSADNGYTF. The rearrangement links TRBV11-2 to TRBJ1-2; D unresolved. V gave up 2 bases and J gave up 6 bases, with 10 bases separating them. The CDR3 runs to 13 residues. CDR1 and CDR2 (germline): SGHAT, FQNNGV. The entire variable domain, with the rest obtained from reference TRBV11-2 and TRBJ1-2, is as follows: EAGVAQSPRYKIIEKRQSVAFWCNPISGHATLYWYQQILGQGPKLLIQFQNNGVVDDSQLPKDRFSAERLKGVDSTLKIQPAKLEDSAVYLCASSLSADNGYTFGSGTRLTVV.

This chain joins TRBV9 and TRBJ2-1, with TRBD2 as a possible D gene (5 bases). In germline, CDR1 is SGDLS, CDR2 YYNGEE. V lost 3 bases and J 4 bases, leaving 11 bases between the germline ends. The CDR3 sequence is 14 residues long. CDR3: CASSGGLGYNEQFF. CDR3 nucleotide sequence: TGTGCCAGCAGCGGAGGACTGGGGTACAATGAGCAGTTCTTC.

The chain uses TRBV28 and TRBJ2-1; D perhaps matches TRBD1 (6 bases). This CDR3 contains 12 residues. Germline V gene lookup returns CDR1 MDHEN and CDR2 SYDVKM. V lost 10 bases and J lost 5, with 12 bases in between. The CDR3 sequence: CATTDSNNEQFF. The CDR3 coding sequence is TGTGCCACCACGGACAGTAACAATGAGCAGTTCTTC.

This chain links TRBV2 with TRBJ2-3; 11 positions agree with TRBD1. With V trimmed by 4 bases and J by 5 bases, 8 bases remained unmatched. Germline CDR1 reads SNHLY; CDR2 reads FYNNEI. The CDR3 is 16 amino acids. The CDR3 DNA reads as TGTGCCAGCAGTGGGGGGACAGGGGGAAGGGGAGATACGCAGTATTTT. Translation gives CASSGGTGGRGDTQYF.

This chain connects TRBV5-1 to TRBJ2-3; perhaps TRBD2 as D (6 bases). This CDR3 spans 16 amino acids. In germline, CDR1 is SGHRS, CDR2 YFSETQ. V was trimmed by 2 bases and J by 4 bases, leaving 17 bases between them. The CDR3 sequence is CASSFRPGELADTQYF. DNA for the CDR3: TGCGCCAGCAGCTTCCGCCCGGGAGAATTGGCAGATACGCAGTATTTT.

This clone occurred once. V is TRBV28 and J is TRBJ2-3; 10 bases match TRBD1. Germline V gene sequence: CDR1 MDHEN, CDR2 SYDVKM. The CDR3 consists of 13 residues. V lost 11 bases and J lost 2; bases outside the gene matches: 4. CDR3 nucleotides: TGTGCCCTTGGACAGGGGGACACAGATACGCAGTATTTT. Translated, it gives CALGQGDTDTQYF. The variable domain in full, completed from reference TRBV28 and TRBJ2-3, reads DVKVTQSSRYLVKRTGEKVFLECVQDMDHENMFWYRQDPGLGLRLIYFSYDVKMKEKGDIPEGYSVSREKKERFSLILESASTNQTSMYLCALGQGDTDTQYFGPGTRLTVL.

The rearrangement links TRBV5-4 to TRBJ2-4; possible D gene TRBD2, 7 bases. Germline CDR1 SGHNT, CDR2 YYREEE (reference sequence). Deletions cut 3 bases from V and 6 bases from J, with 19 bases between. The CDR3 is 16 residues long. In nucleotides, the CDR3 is TGTGCCAGCAGCTCGTTCGGGGGGCGGGACTCAAACATTCAGTACTTC. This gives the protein CASSSFGGRDSNIQYF. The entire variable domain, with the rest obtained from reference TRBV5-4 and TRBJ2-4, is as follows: ETGVTQSPTHLIKTRGQQVTLRCSSQSGHNTVSWYQQALGQGPQFIFQYYREEENGRGNFPPRFSGLQFPNYSSELNVNALELDDSALYLCASSSFGGRDSNIQYFGAGTRLSVL.

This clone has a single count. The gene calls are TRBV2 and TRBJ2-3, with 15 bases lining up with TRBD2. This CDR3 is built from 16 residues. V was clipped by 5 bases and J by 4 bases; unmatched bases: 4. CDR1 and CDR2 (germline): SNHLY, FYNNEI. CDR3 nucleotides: TGTGCCAGCAGTCGAGGACTAGCGGGGGGGGCAGATACGCAGTATTTT. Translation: CASSRGLAGGADTQYF. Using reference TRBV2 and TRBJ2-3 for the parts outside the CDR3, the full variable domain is EPEVTQTPSHQVTQMGQEVILRCVPISNHLYFYWYRQILGQKVEFLVSFYNNEISEKSEIFDDQFSVERPDGSNFTLKIRSTKLEDSAMYFCASSRGLAGGADTQYFGPGTRLTVL.

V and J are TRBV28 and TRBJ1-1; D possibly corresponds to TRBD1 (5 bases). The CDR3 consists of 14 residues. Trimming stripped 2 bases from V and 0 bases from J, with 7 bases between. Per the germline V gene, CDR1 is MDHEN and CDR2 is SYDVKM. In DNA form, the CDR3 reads TGTGCCAGCAGTTTAAGACAGTTGAACACTGAAGCTTTCTTT. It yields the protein CASSLRQLNTEAFF.

The CDR3 loop is CASRQRLAGGSTDTQYF. The CDR3 DNA reads TGCGCCAGCAGACAGAGACTAGCGGGGGGTAGCACAGATACGCAGTATTTT. The rearrangement joins TRBV5-1 to TRBJ2-3; the match to TRBD2 covers 13 bases. Germline V lookup: CDR1 SGHRS, CDR2 YFSETQ. CDR3 length: 17 residues. V dropped 5 bases and J dropped 0; count of bases not matched to a gene: 6.